This T cell receptor (beta chain) was recorded in a study of blood T cell repertoires in COVID-19. Profiled with immunoSEQ multiplex PCR; TCRdb holds only in-frame clones, not every one. The profile shows roughly 100,000 clones, about 80% of them singletons. V lost 4 bases, J lost 4 bases, and 7 bases stayed unmatched. Per germline, CDR1 SNHLY and CDR2 FYNNEI. The CDR3 is 15 residues long. The clonotype comes from a woman in her 70s with acute or convalescent COVID-19. The chain is built from TRBV2 and TRBJ1-2; 9 positions agree with TRBD1. Sequencing input: peripheral blood. The CDR3 bases are TGTGCCAGCAGTGGGGACAGGGTGTTGGGCTATGGCTACACCTTC. Translation: CASSGDRVLGYGYTF.